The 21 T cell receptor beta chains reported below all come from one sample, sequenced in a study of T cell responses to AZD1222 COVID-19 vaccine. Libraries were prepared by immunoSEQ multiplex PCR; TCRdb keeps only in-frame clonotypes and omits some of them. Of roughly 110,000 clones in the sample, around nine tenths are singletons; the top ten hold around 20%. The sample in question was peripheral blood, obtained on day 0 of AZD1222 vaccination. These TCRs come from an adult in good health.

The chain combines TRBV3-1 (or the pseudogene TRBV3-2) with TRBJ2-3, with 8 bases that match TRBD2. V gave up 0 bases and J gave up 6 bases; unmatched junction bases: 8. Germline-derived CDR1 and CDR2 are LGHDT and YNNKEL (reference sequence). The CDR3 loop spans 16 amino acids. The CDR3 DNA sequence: TGTGCCAGCAGCCAAGATCTCGGTCTAGCGGGCGATACGCAGTATTTT. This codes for CASSQDLGLAGDTQYF.

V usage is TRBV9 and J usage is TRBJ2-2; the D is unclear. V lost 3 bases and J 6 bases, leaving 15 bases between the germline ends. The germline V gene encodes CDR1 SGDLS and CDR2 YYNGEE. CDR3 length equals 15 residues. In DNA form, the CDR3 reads TGTGCCAGCAGCGCCGGACCCAACTCGGCCGGGGAGCTGTTTTTT. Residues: CASSAGPNSAGELFF.

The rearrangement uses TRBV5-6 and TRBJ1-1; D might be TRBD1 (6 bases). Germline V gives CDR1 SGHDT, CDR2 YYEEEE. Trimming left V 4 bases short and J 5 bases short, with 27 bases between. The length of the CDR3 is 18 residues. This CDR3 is CASSEGVRTGRFGTEAFF. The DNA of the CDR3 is TGTGCCAGCAGCGAGGGGGTGCGCACAGGGAGGTTTGGGACTGAAGCTTTCTTT. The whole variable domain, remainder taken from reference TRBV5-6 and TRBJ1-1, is DAGVTQSPTHLIKTRGQQVTLRCSPKSGHDTVSWYQQALGQGPQFIFQYYEEEERQRGNFPDRFSGHQFPNYSSELNVNALLLGDSALYLCASSEGVRTGRFGTEAFFGQGTRLTVV.

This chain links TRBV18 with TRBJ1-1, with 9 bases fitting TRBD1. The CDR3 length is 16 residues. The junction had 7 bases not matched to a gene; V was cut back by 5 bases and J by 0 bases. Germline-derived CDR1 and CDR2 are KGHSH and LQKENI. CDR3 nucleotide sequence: TGTGCCAGCTCAACAGGGGGCGCAGATATGAACACTGAAGCTTTCTTT. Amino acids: CASSTGGADMNTEAFF.

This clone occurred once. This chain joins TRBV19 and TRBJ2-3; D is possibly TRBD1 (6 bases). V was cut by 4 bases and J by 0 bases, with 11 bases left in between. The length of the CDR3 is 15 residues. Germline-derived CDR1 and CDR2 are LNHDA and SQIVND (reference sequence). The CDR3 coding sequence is TGTGCCAGTAGTAGTCAGGACAGAAGCACAGATACGCAGTATTTT. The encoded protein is CASSSQDRSTDTQYF.

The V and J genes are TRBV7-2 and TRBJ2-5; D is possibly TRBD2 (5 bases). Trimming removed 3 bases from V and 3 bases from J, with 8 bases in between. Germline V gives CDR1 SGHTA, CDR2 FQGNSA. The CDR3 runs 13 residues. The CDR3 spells CASSFAGEETQYF. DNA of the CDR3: TGTGCCAGCAGCTTCGCCGGGGAAGAGACCCAGTACTTC.

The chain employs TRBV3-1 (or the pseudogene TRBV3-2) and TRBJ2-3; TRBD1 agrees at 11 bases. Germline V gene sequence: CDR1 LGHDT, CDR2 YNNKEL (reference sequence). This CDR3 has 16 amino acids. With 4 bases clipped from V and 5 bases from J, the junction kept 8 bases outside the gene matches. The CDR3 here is CASSPPGQGAGDTQYF. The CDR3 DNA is TGTGCCAGCAGCCCGCCCGGACAGGGGGCTGGAGATACGCAGTATTTT.

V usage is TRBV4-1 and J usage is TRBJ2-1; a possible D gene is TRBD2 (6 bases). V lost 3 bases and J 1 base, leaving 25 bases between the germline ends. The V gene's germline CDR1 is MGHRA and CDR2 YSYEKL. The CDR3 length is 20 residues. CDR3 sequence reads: CASSHKRGLMRPLSYNEQFF. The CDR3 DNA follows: TGCGCCAGCAGCCACAAAAGGGGACTCATGCGGCCCCTTTCCTACAATGAGCAGTTCTTC.

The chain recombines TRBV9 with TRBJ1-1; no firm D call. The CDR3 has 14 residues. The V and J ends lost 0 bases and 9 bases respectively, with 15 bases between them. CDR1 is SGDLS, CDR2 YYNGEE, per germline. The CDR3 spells CASSVEAGWQKAFF. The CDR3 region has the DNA TGTGCCAGCAGCGTAGAGGCTGGGTGGCAGAAAGCTTTCTTT.

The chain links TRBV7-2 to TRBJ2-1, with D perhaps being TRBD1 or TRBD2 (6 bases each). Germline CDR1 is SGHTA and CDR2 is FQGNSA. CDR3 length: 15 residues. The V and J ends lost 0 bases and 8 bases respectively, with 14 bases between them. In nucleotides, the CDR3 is TGTGCCAGCAGCTTAGCCAGGGGAGGTTTGGATGAGCAGTTCTTC. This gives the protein CASSLARGGLDEQFF.

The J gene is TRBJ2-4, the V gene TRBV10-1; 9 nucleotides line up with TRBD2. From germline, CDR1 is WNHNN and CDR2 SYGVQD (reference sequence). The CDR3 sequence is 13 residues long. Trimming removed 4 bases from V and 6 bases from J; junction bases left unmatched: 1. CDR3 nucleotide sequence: TGCGCCAGCAGTGCAGCGGGGGGAAACATTCAGTACTTC. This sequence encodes CASSAAGGNIQYF.

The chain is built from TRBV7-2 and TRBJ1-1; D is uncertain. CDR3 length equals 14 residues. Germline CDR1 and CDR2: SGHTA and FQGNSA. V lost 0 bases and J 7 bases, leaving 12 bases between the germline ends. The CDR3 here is CASSLAFASGEAFF. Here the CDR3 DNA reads TGTGCCAGCAGCTTAGCTTTCGCATCAGGTGAAGCTTTCTTT. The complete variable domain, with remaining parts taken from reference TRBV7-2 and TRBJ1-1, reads GAGVSQSPSNKVTEKGKDVELRCDPISGHTALYWYRQSLGQGLEFLIYFQGNSAPDKSGLPSDRFSAERTGGSVSTLTIQRTQQEDSAVYLCASSLAFASGEAFFGQGTRLTVV.

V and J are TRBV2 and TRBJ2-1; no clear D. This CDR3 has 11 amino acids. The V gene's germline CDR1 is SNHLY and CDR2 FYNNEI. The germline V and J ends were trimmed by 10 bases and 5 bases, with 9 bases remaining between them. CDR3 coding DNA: TGTGCCACCTACCTTAACAATGAGCAGTTCTTC. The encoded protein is CATYLNNEQFF.

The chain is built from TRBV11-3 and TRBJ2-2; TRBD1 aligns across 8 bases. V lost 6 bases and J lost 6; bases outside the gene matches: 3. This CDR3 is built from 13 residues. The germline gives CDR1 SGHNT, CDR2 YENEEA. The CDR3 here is CASSQTGAGELFF. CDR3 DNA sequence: TGTGCCAGCAGTCAGACAGGGGCCGGGGAGCTGTTTTTT.

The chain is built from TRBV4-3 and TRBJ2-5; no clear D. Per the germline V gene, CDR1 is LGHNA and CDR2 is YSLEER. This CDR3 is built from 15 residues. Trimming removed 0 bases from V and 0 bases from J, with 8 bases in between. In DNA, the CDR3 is TGCGCCAGCAGCCAAGATTACGGGTACCAAGAGACCCAGTACTTC. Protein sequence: CASSQDYGYQETQYF.

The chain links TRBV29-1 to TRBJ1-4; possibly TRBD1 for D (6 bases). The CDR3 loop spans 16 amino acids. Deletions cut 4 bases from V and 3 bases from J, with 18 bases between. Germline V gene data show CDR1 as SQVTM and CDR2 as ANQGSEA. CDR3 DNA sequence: TGCAGCGTTGGGTCGTCGATGGGACAAGCTAATGAAAAACTGTTTTTT. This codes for CSVGSSMGQANEKLFF.

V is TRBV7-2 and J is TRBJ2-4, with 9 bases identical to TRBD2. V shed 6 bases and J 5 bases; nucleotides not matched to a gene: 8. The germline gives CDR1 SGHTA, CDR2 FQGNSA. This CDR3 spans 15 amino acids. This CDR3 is CASSLNSGGQNIQYF. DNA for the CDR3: TGTGCCAGCAGTCTGAATAGCGGGGGTCAAAACATTCAGTACTTC.

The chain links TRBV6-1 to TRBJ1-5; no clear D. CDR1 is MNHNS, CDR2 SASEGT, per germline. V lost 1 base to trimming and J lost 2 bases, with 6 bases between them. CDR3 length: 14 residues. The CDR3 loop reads CASSEDGGNQPQHF. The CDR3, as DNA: TGTGCCAGCAGTGAAGACGGAGGCAATCAGCCCCAGCATTTT.

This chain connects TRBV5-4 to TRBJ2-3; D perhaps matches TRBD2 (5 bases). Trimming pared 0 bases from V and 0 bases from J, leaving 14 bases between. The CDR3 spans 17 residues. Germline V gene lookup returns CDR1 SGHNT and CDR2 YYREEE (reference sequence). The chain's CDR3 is CASSLAGVGNSTDTQYF. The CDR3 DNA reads TGTGCCAGCAGCTTGGCCGGGGTGGGGAATAGCACAGATACGCAGTATTTT.

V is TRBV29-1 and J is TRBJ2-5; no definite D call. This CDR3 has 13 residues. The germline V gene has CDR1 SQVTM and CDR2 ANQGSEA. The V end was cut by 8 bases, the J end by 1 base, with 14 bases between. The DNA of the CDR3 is TGCAGCTCAAGGACGGGCCTCCAAGAGACCCAGTACTTC. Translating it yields CSSRTGLQETQYF.

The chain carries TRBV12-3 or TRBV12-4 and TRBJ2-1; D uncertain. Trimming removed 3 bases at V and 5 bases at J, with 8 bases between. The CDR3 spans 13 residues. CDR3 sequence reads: CASSFYSDNEQFF. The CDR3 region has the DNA TGTGCCAGCAGTTTTTATTCCGACAATGAGCAGTTCTTC.